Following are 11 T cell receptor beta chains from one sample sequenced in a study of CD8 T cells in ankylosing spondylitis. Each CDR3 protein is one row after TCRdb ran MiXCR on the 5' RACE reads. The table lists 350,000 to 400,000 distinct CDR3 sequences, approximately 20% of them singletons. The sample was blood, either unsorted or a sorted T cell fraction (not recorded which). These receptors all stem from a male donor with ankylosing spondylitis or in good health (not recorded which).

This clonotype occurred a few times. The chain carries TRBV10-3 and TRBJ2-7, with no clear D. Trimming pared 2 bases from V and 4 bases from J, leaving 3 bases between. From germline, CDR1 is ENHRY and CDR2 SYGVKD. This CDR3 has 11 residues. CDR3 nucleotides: TGTGCCATCAGTGAGAAGTACGAGCAGTACTTC. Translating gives CAISEKYEQYF.

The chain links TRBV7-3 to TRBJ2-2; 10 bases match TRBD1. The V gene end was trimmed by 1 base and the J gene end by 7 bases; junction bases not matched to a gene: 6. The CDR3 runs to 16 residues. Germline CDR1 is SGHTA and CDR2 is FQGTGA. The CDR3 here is CASSLMGTGAVGELFF. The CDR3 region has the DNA TGTGCCAGCAGCTTAATGGGGACAGGGGCCGTCGGGGAGCTGTTTTTT. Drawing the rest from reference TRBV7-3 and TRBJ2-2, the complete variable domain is GAGVSQTPSNKVTEKGKYVELRCDPISGHTALYWYRQSLGQGPEFLIYFQGTGAADDSGLPNDRFFAVRPEGSVSTLKIQRTERGDSAVYLCASSLMGTGAVGELFFGEGSRLTVL.

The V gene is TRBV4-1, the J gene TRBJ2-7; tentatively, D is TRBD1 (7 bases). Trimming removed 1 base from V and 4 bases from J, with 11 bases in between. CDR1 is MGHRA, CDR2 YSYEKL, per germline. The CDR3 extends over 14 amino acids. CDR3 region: CASSQAQGGYEQYF. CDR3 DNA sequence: TGCGCCAGCAGCCAAGCGCAGGGGGGTTACGAGCAGTACTTC.

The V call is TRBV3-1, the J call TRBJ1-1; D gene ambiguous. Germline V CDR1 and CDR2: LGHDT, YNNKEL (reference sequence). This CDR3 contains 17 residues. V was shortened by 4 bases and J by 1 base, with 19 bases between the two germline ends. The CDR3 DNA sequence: TGTGCCAGCAGCCGCGAACCTCAAGGACTGAAGAACACTGAAGCTTTCTTT. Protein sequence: CASSREPQGLKNTEAFF.

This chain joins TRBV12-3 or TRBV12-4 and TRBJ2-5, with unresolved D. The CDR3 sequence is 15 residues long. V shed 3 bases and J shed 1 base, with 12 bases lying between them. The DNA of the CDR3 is TGTGCCAGCAGTTTGGGTCTGGTTCTCCAAGAGACCCAGTACTTC. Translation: CASSLGLVLQETQYF.

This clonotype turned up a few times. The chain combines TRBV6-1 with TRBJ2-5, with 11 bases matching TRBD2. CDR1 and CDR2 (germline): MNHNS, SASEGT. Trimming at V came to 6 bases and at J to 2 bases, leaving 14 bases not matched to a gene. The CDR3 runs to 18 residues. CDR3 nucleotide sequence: TGTGCCAGCAGGGGGAGTGGACGGTGGACTAGCGGGCAAGAGACCCAGTACTTC. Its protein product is CASRGSGRWTSGQETQYF.

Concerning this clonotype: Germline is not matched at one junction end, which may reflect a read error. CDR3 DNA sequence: TGTACCAGCAGTTTCGCCCTTTTGGGGGAAGAGTCTAGCACAGATACGCAGTATTTT. This sequence encodes CTSSFALLGEESSTDTQYF. The chain joins TRBV12-3 or TRBV12-4 to TRBJ2-3; perhaps D is TRBD1 or TRBD2 (5 bases each). This CDR3 is built from 19 residues.

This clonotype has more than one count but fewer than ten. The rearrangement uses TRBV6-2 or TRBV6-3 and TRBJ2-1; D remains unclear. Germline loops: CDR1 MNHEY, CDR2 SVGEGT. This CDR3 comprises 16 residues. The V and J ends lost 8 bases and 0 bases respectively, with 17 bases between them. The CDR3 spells CASWLGHISSYNEQFF. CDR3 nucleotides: TGTGCCAGCTGGCTCGGGCATATAAGCTCCTACAATGAGCAGTTCTTC.

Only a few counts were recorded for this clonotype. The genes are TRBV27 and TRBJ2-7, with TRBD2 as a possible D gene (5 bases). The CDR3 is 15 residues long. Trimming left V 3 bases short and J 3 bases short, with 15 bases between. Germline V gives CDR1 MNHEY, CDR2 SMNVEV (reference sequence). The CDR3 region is CASSFSPSGIYEQYF. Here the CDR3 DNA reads TGTGCCAGCAGTTTTAGTCCCAGCGGAATCTACGAGCAGTACTTC.

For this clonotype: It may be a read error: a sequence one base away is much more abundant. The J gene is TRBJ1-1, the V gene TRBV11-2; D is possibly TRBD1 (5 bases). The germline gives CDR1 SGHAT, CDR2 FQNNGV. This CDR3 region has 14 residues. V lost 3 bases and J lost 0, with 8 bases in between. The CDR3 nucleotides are TGTGCCAGCAGCTTGACAGTCTTGAACACTGAAGCTTTCTTT. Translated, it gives CASSLTVLNTEAFF.

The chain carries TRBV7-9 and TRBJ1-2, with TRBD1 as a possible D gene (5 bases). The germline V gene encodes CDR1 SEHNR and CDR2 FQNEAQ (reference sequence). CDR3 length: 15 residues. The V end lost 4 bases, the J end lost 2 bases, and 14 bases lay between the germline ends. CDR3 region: CASSWAAQGNYGYTF. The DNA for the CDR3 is TGTGCCAGCAGCTGGGCGGCGCAGGGCAACTATGGCTACACCTTC. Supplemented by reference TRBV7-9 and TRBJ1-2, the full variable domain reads DTGVSQNPRHKITKRGQNVTFRCDPISEHNRLYWYRQTLGQGPEFLTYFQNEAQLEKSRLLSDRFSAERPKGSFSTLEIQRTEQGDSAMYLCASSWAAQGNYGYTFGSGTRLTVV.